The present entry profiles one TCR beta chain with its context. What it binds is unknown. Every TCR beta cDNA library bore unique molecular identifiers. TCRdb ran MiXCR on the PCR reads and lists one entry per CDR3 protein. The sample records 450,000 or so distinct CDR3 sequences, around 40% being singletons. V was shortened by 0 bases and J by 7 bases, with 13 bases between the two germline ends. This CDR3 comprises 16 residues. Germline CDR1 and CDR2: MGHRA and YSYEKL. These data come from a study of post-analysis software for immune sequencing data. In the study overall: Relapsing-remitting, secondary progressive and progressive-relapsing courses of multiple sclerosis were included.

Study outcomes and limitations: Strong co-clustering by F measure was evident for samples that had been prepared in the same batch. Controls had significantly higher normalized Chao1 diversity than multiple sclerosis patients. Five TRBV segments (TRBV5-6, TRBV5-1 and TRBV20-1 among them) occurred more frequently in patients than in controls.

This TCR derives from a girl aged 5 to 17 with multiple sclerosis. V and J are TRBV4-1 and TRBJ1-6, with a tentative D call TRBD1 (6 bases). The specimen was blood. The DNA of the CDR3 is TGCGCCAGCAGCCAAGAGCAGGGGCATGGCAATTCACCCCTCCACTTT. This codes for CASSQEQGHGNSPLHF.